Reported below is one T cell receptor beta chain. This clonotype turned up a few times. This receptor's antigen is unknown. Within one base of it there is no much larger clone, and no base qualities were kept. These data are taken from a study of human T cells and chemical hapten exposure (dated by TCRdb to about 2021). With regard to the full study: Libraries were pooled for sequencing, and per-sample TCR yields varied mainly because of small differences in library volumes within the pool. This study followed changes in the peripheral blood TCR repertoire in vivo during primary and secondary sensitization of alopecia patients to the hapten diphenylcyclopropenone (DPC). The paper's findings and limits, for the study overall: DPC sensitization did not change the number of TCRs with a frequency above 1 in 1000, and there was no evidence of changes in global repertoire structure. After repeated subsampling, the strength of the expansion versus patch-test correlation and the threshold at which it became significant changed.

Unfractionated whole blood was collected in Tempus Blood RNA tubes, and total RNA was extracted from that blood. Five healthy volunteers acted as controls for TCR sequencing and had blood drawn at day 0, 2 weeks and 6 weeks. Inclusive of the bounding cysteine and phenylalanine, the CDR3 is 16 residues long. Of all the DNA, just the CDR3 is kept, 48 bases in frame from base 1. As encoded in the germline V gene, CDR1 is MNHEY while CDR2 is SVGEGT. V lost 0 bases and J lost 2 bases, and the count of bases not matched to a germline gene is 7. During library preparation, unique molecular identifiers were attached to individual cDNA molecules so that TCRs could be counted in a quantitative, reproducible way. From each blood RNA sample, both TCR alpha and TCR beta chains were sequenced. Per the source publication's procedure: A median of roughly 100,000 TCRs per sample was observed, with a range of about 20,000 to 750,000. V, J and CDR3 annotation of the TCR reads was carried out using the Decombinator software suite. To make PS versus PT1 abundance plots, every sample was subsampled to the same number of TCRs (28,000). TCRs were defined as expanded if absent before sensitization and observed at least eight times at the 2-week time point. In-frame beta chains were kept once TCRdb had trimmed the public reads at Q25 with fastp and called clones with MiXCR. Under each unique CDR3 protein, matching rows form one entry showing the most common genes and DNA. In this record, the V and J calls reflect TCRdb's handling and not the investigators' own analysis. Counted in this sample were fewer than 150,000 distinct CDR3 sequences; over 7.5% of them appeared once. 1.1% to 1.5% of the sample is in the top ten clones.

The chain uses TRBV6-2 or TRBV6-3 and TRBJ2-7, with 7 middle bases fitting TRBD2. The receptor was derived from a human donor in good health. Some clones in this sample may be carry-over from other donors' samples. Donor details come from another sample of the same person, matched by shared clones. Sequenced: whole blood. The CDR3 here reads CASSYSISRGAYEQYF. The DNA sequence is TGTGCCAGCAGTTACTCGATTTCTCGGGGGGCCTACGAGCAGTACTTC.